This T cell receptor (beta chain) was retrieved from a study of cytomegalovirus exposure and HLA in healthy donors. The study's findings and limits: One variant, a missense change in DCLRE1C, was linked in a later analysis to TCR beta V- and J-gene trimming. Later, TCR association rates were found to vary by HLA locus, highest for DRB1 and lowest for HLA-C. Another analysis was done later, and it associated approximately 17,000 TCR beta sequences with HLA alleles at 0.05 false discovery rate.

Each donor's status was that of a healthy bone marrow donor. Notes on this clone: Antigen specificity is unknown. Other DNA sequences in the sample encode the same CDR3.

13 Jbeta primers and 60 Vbeta primers were used for the PCR. TCRdb keeps only in-frame clones here, not all; method: immunoSEQ multiplex PCR. The repertoire holds 100,000 to 150,000 clones, with 55% to 80% as singletons. The sequence came from a woman in her forties in good health and CMV-seronegative. The sequenced material came from PBMCs.

This CDR3 is CASSPGETQYF. In DNA form, the CDR3 reads TGTGCCAGTAGTCCGGGGGAGACCCAGTACTTC. The chain is built from TRBV19 and TRBJ2-5, with D possibly TRBD2 on 5 matching bases. Trimming cost V 5 bases and J 5 bases, with 6 bases left between them. CDR3 length: 11 residues. Germline assignment: CDR1 LNHDA and CDR2 SQIVND (reference sequence).